This T cell receptor beta chain was found in a study of blood T cell repertoires in COVID-19. Study-level information: Acute and convalescent COVID-19 samples came from the United States, Italy and Spain. T cells, B-cell-depleted T cells, or PBMCs provided the cDNA or gDNA that served as material.

Study processing details: Amplifying reference gene primers gave estimates of nucleated cell counts. This table comes from immunoSEQ multiplex PCR, and its TCRdb copy is limited to in-frame clones, with some not included. Clone size and the V and J calls come from that table; the DNA yielded D and trimming. This sample yields 470,000 or so clones, of which 70% to 90% are seen a single time; roughly 3.1% belongs to the top ten. The sequenced sample consisted of peripheral blood. The clonotype was recovered from a human donor in a cohort sampled during active COVID-19.

CDR3 in DNA: TGTGCCAGCTCACCTTTACCGGGACAGGGTACCTATGGCTACACCTTC. This encodes CASSPLPGQGTYGYTF. The chain is built from TRBV18 and TRBJ1-2; 9 bases agree with TRBD1. Germline loops: CDR1 KGHSH, CDR2 LQKENI. CDR3 length: 16 residues. The J segment lost 4 bases and the V segment lost 3 bases, leaving 9 bases of the junction unmatched.